This T cell receptor beta chain was retrieved from a study of shared clonotypes between healthy human individuals. Study outcomes and limitations: The generation probabilities recorded for non-shared clonotypes fell below those of clonotypes shared by all four donors.

V gave up 4 bases and J gave up 7 bases, with 15 bases separating them. Looked up from germline, CDR1 is SGHRS and CDR2 is YFSETQ. The CDR3 is 14 residues long. The count of this clone is one. Its specificity is unknown. Profiled with immunoSEQ multiplex PCR; TCRdb holds only in-frame clones, not every one. The sample has some 2,500,000 clones; 85% to 95% are singletons. Healthy adults negative for HIV, lacking recent acute infections or vaccinations, served as donors. The genes are TRBV5-1 and TRBJ2-1; no firm D call. Source material: naive CD4+ T cells from PBMCs. Subset in this sample: CD45RA+ positively selected. This TCR was recovered from a man between 18 and 29 years old in good health. Some clones in this sample may be carry-over from other donors' samples. CDR3 DNA sequence: TGCGCCAGCAGCGGAAACGAGCCCCGGAATGAGCAGTTCTTC. Its protein product is CASSGNEPRNEQFF.